This TCR beta chain appears in the sequencing data of a study of blood T cell repertoires in COVID-19. Study in general: Sites in the United States, Italy and Spain provided acute and convalescent COVID-19 samples. T cells, B-cell-depleted T cells, or PBMCs provided the cDNA or gDNA that served as material.

Per the original methods: The authors estimated nucleated cell counts from reference gene primer amplification. TCRdb keeps only in-frame clones here, not all; method: immunoSEQ multiplex PCR. Clonal size and the V and J genes are those of that table, whereas D and trimming came from the DNA. This sample has more than 200,000 clones, with 75% to 85% found just once. Trimming cost V 0 bases and J 2 bases, with 16 bases left between them. Germline CDR1 and CDR2: SGHRS and YFSETQ. CDR3 length: 17 residues. The sample comprised PBMCs or T cells enriched from blood (not recorded which). J is TRBJ2-3 and V is TRBV5-1; D is perhaps TRBD1 (6 bases). This TCR was recovered from a woman aged 40 to 49 with acute COVID-19. DNA of the CDR3: TGCGCCAGCAGCTTGGGATTGGGGGCGCGGAACACAGATACGCAGTATTTT. It is translated as CASSLGLGARNTDTQYF. Combining the CDR3 with reference TRBV5-1 and TRBJ2-3 gives the whole variable domain KAGVTQTPRYLIKTRGQQVTLSCSPISGHRSVSWYQQTPGQGLQFLFEYFSETQRNKGNFPGRFSGRQFSNSRSEMNVSTLELGDSALYLCASSLGLGARNTDTQYFGPGTRLTVL.